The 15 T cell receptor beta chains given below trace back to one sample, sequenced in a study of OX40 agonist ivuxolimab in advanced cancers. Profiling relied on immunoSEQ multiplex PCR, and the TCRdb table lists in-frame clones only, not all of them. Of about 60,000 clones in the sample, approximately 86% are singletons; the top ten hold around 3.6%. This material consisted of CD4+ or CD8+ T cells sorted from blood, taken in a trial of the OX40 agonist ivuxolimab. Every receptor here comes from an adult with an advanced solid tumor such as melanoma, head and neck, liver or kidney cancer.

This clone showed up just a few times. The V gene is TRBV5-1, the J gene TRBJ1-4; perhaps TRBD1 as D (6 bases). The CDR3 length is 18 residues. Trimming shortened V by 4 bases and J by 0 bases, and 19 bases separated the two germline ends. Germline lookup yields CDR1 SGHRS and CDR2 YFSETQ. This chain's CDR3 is CASSPMGAFVATNEKLFF. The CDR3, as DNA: TGCGCCAGCAGCCCGATGGGGGCCTTCGTTGCAACTAATGAAAAACTGTTTTTT.

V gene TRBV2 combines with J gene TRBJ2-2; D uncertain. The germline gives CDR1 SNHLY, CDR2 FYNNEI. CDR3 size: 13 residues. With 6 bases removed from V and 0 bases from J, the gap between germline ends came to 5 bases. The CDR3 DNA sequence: TGTGCCAGCAGACAGTCGAACACCGGGGAGCTGTTTTTT. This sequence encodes CASRQSNTGELFF. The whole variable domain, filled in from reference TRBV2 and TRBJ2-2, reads EPEVTQTPSHQVTQMGQEVILRCVPISNHLYFYWYRQILGQKVEFLVSFYNNEISEKSEIFDDQFSVERPDGSNFTLKIRSTKLEDSAMYFCASRQSNTGELFFGEGSRLTVL.

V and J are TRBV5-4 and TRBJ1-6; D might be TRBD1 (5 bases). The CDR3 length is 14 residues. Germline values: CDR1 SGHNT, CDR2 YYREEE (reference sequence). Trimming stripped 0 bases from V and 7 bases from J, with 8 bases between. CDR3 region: CASSLDGGNSPLHF. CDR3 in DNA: TGTGCCAGCAGCTTGGATGGGGGGAATTCACCCCTCCACTTT.

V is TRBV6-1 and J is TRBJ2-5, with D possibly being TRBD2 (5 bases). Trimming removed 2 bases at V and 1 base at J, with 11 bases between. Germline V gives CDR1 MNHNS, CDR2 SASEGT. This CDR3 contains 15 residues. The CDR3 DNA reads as TGTGCCAGCAGTGAATCGGGAACCTCCCAAGAGACCCAGTACTTC. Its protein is CASSESGTSQETQYF.

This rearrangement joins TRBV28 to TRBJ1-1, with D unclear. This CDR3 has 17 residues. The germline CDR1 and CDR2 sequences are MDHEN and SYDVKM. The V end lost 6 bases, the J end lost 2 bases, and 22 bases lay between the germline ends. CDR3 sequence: CASSISGPLSRNTEAFF. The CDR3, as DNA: TGTGCCAGCAGCATATCGGGCCCCTTATCAAGAAACACTGAAGCTTTCTTT.

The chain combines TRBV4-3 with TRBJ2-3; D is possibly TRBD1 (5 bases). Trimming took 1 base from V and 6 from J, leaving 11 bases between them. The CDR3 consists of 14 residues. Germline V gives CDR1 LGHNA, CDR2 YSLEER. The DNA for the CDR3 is TGCGCCAGCAGCCAAGGTGGTGGGGCTGATACGCAGTATTTT. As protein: CASSQGGGADTQYF.

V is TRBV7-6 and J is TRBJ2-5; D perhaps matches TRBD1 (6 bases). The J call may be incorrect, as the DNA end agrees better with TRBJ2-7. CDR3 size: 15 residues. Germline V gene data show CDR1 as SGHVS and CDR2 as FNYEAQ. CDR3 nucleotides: TGTGCCAGCAGCTTAGACCAGGGGCTCACCTACGAGCAGTACTTC. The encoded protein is CASSLDQGLTYEQYF.

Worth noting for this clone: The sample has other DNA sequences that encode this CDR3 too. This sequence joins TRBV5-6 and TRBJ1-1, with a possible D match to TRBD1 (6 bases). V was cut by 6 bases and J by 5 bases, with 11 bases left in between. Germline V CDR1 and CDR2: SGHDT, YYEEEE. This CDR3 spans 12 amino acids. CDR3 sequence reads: CASTKGVTEAFF. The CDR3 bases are TGTGCCAGCACCAAGGGGGTAACTGAAGCTTTCTTT.

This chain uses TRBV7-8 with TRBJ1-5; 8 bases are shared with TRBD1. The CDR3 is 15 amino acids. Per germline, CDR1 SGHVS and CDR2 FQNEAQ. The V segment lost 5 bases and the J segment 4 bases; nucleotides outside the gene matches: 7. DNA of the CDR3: TGTGCCAGCAGCCAGGGACAGGCCCAAAATCAGCCCCAGCATTTT. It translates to CASSQGQAQNQPQHF.

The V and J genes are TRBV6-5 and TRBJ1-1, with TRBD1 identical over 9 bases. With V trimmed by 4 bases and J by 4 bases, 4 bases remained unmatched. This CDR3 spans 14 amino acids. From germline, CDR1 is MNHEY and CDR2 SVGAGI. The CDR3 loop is CASSLRTGVTEAFF. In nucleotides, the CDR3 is TGTGCCAGCAGTTTGCGGACAGGGGTCACTGAAGCTTTCTTT.

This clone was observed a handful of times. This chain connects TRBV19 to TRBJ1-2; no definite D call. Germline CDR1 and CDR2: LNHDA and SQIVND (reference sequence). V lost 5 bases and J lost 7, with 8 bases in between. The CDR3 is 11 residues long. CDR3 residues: CASSENLGYTF. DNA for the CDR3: TGTGCCAGTAGTGAAAATCTTGGCTACACCTTC.

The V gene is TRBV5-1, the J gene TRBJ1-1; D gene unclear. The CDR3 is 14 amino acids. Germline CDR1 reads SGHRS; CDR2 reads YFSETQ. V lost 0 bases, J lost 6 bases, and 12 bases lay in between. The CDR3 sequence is CASSLGRFGAEAFF. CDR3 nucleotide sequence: TGCGCCAGCAGCTTGGGGAGGTTCGGAGCTGAAGCTTTCTTT.

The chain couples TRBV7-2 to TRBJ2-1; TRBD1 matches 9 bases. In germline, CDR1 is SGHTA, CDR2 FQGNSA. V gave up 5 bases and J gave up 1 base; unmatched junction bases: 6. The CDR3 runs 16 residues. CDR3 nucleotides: TGTGCCAGCAGCGCATTCGGGACAGGGTCCTACAATGAGCAGTTCTTC. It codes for CASSAFGTGSYNEQFF.

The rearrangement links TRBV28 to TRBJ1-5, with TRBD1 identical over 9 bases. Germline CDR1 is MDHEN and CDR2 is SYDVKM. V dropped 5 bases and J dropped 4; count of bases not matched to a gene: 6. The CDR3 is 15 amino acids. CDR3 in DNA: TGTGCCAGCAGTGGACAGGGGTTTGGGAATCAGCCCCAGCATTTT. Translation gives CASSGQGFGNQPQHF.

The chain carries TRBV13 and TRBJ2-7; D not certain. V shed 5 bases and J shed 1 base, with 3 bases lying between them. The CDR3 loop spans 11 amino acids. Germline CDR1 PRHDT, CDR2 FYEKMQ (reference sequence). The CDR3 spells CASSLSYEQYF. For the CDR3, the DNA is TGTGCCAGCAGCCTTTCCTACGAGCAGTACTTC.